This paragraph reports one TCR beta chain. Per the study methods: Counts of nucleated cells, estimated from reference gene primer amplification, were obtained. Clones were read by immunoSEQ multiplex PCR, and TCRdb kept only the in-frame ones, dropping some. V, J and clone size were drawn from that table, and D and trimming were deduced from the DNA. The sample has some 160,000 clones, more than 80% seen once; the top ten hold about 2.8%. These data belong to a study of blood T cell repertoires in COVID-19. Study-level information: There were acute and convalescent COVID-19 samples, and they came from the United States, Italy and Spain. From T cells, B-cell-depleted T cells, or PBMCs came the material, which was cDNA or gDNA.

Germline CDR1 and CDR2: KGHDR and SFDVKD. V was trimmed by 0 bases and J by 5 bases, leaving 10 bases between them. This CDR3 has 15 amino acids. The sequence came from a man in his 60s with acute or convalescent COVID-19. Source material: peripheral blood. V gene TRBV24-1 combines with J gene TRBJ1-5, with D maybe TRBD1 (5 bases). The CDR3 loop is CATSDLEGGDQPQHF. For the CDR3, the DNA is TGTGCCACCAGTGATTTGGAAGGAGGGGATCAGCCCCAGCATTTT.